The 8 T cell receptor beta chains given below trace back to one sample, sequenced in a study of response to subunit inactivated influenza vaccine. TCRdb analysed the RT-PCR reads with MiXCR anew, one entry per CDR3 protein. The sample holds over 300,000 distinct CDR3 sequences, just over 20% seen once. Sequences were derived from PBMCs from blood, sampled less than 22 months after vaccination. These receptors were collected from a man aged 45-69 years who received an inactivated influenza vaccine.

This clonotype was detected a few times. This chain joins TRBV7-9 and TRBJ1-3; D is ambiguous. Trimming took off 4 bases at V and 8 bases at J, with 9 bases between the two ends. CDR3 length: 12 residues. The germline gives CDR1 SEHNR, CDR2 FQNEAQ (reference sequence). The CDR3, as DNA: TGTGCCAGCAGCTCACATGACGACACCATATATTTT. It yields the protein CASSSHDDTIYF.

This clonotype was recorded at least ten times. CDR3 residues: CASRQNPGNQPQHF. The CDR3 DNA follows: TGCGCCAGCAGACAGAACCCGGGCAATCAGCCCCAGCATTTT. The V gene is TRBV5-1, the J gene TRBJ1-5, with D hard to call. Trimming removed 5 bases from V and 2 bases from J, with 11 bases in between. Germline V gene sequence: CDR1 SGHRS, CDR2 YFSETQ. This CDR3 has 14 amino acids. The variable domain in full, completed from reference TRBV5-1 and TRBJ1-5, reads KAGVTQTPRYLIKTRGQQVTLSCSPISGHRSVSWYQQTPGQGLQFLFEYFSETQRNKGNFPGRFSGRQFSNSRSEMNVSTLELGDSALYLCASRQNPGNQPQHFGDGTRLSIL.

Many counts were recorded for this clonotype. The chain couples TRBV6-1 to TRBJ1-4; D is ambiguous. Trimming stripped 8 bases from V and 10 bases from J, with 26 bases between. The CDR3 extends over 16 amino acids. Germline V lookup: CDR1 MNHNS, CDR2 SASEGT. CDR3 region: CASEMGSYSLSAKLFF. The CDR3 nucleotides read TGTGCCAGCGAAATGGGGTCGTACAGCCTGAGCGCAAAACTGTTTTTT.

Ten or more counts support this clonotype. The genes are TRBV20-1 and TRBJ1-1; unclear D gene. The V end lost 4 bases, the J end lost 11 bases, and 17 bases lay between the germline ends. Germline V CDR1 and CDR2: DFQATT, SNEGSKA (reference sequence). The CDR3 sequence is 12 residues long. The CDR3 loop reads CSAILSPWWAFF. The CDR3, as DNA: TGCAGTGCTATTCTTTCCCCGTGGTGGGCTTTCTTT.

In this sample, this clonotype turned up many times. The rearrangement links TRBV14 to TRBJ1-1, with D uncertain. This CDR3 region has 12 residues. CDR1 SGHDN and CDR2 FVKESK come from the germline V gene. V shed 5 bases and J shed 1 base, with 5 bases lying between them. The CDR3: CASSKQNTEAFF. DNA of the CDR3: TGTGCCAGCAGCAAACAGAACACTGAAGCTTTCTTT.

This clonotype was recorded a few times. DNA of the CDR3: TGTGCCAGCAGCCAAGAGGCACTGTGGGAAGAGACCCAGTACTTC. As protein: CASSQEALWEETQYF. The chain carries TRBV4-2 and TRBJ2-5; unclear D gene. The CDR3 has 15 residues. V was shortened by 0 bases and J by 3 bases, with 11 bases between the two germline ends. Germline CDR1 and CDR2: LGHNA and YNFKEQ.

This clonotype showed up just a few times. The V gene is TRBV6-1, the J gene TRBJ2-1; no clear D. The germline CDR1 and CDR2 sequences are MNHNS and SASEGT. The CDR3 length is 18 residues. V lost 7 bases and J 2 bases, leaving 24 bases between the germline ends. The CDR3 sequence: CASTWWPQVAIPYNEQFF. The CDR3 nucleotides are TGTGCCAGCACGTGGTGGCCGCAAGTGGCGATCCCCTACAATGAGCAGTTCTTC.

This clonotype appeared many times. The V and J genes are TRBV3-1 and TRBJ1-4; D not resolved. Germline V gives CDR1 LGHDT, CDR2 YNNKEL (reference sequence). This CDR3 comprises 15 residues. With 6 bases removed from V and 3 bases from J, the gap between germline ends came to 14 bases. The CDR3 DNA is TGTGCCAGCAGACCCGGGCCGAAACCTAATGAAAAACTGTTTTTT. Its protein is CASRPGPKPNEKLFF.